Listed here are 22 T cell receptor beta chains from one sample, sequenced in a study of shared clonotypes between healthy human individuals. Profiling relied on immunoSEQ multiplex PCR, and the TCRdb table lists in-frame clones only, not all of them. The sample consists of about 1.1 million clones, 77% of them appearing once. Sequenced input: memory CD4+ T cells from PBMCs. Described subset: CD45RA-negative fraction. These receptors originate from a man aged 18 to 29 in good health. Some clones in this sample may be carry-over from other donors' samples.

The CDR3 is CATSRAGLPGANVLTF. The CDR3 DNA reads TGTGCCACCAGCAGGGCAGGGCTACCTGGGGCCAACGTCCTGACTTTC. V gene TRBV15 combines with J gene TRBJ2-6; a weak D match, TRBD1 (5 bases). V dropped 3 bases and J dropped 2 bases, with 11 bases sitting between them. Per germline, CDR1 LNHNV and CDR2 YYDKDF (reference sequence). The CDR3 has 16 residues. Combining the CDR3 with reference TRBV15 and TRBJ2-6 gives the whole variable domain DAMVIQNPRYQVTQFGKPVTLSCSQTLNHNVMYWYQQKSSQAPKLLFHYYDKDFNNEADTPDNFQSRRPNTSFCFLDIRSPGLGDTAMYLCATSRAGLPGANVLTFGAGSRLTVL.

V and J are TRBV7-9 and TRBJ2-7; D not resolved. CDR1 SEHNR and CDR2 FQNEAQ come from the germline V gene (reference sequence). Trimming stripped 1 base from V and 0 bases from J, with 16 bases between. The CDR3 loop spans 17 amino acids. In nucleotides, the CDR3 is TGTGCCAGCAGCTTAGATCCGAGGCAGCCGAGCTCCTACGAGCAGTACTTC. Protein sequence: CASSLDPRQPSSYEQYF.

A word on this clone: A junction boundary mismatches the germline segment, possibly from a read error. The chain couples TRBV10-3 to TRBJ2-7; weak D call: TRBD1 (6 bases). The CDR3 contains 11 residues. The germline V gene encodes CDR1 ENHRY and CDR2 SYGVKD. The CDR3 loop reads CAISEGGLQNF. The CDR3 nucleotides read TGTGCCATCAGTGAAGGGGGTTTACAGAACTTC.

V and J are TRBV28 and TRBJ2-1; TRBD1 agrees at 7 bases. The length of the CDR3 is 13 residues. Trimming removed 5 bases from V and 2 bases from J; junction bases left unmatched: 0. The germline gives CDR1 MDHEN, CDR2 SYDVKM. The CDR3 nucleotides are TGTGCCAGCAGTACAGGGGCCTACAATGAGCAGTTCTTC. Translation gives CASSTGAYNEQFF.

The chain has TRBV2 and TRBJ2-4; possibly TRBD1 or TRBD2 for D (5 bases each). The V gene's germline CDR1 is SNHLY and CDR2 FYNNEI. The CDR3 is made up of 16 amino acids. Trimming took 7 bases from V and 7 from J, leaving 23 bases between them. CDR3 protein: CASTPPGPALGNIQYF. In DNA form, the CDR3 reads TGTGCCAGCACCCCCCCGGGACCCGCCCTCGGGAACATTCAGTACTTC.

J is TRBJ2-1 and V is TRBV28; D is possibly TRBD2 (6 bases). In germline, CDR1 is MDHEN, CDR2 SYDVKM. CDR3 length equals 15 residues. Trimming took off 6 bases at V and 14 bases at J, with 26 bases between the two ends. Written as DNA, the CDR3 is TGTGCCAGCAGATCCGTGGTCGGGGGAACAATGAGCAAGTTCTTC. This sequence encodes CASRSVVGGTMSKFF.

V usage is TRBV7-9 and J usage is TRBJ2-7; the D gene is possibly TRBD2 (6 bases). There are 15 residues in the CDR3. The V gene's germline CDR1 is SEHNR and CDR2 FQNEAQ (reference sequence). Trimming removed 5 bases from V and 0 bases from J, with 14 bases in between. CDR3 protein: CASSRAGPFSYEQYF. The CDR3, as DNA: TGTGCCAGCAGCCGAGCGGGCCCCTTCTCCTACGAGCAGTACTTC.

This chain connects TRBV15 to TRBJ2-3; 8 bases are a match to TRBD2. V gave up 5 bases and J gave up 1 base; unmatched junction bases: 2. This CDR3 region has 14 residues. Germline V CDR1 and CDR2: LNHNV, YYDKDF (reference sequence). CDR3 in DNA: TGTGCCACCAGCGAACTAGCGGGCACAGATACGCAGTATTTT. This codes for CATSELAGTDTQYF.

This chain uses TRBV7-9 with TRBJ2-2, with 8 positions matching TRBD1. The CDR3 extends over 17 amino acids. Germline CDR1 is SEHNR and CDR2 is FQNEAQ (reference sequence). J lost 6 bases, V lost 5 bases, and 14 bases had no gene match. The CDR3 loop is CASSAPPGQAIAGELFF. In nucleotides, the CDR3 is TGTGCCAGCAGCGCACCTCCGGGACAGGCGATAGCCGGGGAGCTGTTTTTT.

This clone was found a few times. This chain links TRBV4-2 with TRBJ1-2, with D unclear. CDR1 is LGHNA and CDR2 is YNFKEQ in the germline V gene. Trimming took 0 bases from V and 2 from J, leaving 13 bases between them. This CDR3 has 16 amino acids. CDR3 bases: TGTGCCAGCAGCCAAGATATAGTCCGGGGAAACTATGGCTACACCTTC. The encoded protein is CASSQDIVRGNYGYTF.

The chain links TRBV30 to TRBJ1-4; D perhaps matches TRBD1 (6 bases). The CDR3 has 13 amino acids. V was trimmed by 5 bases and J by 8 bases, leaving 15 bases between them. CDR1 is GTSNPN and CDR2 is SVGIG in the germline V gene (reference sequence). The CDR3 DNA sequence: TGTGCCTGGTGTACGACAGGTCAAGAAAAACTGTTTTTT. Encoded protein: CAWCTTGQEKLFF.

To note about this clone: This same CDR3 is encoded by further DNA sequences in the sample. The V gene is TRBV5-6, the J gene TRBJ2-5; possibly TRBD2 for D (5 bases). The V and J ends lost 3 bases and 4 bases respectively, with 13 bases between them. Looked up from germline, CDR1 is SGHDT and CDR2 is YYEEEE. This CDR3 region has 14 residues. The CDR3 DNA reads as TGTGCCAGCAGCTCCCTGAGGGCGGGAGAGACCCAGTACTTC. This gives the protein CASSSLRAGETQYF.

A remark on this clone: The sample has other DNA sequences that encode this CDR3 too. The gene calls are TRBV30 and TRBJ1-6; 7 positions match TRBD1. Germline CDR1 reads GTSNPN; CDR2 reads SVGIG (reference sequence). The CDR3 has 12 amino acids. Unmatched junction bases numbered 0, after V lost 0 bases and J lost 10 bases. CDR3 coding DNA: TGTGCCTGGAGTGTAGGGGGCTCACCCCTCCACTTT. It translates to CAWSVGGSPLHF.

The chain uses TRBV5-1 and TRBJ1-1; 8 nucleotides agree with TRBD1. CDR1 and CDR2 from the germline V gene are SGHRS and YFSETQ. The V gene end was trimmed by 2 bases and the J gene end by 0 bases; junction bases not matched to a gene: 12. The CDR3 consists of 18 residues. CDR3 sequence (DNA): TGCGCCAGCAGCTTTATACAGGGGGGGATACGATTGAACACTGAAGCTTTCTTT. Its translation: CASSFIQGGIRLNTEAFF. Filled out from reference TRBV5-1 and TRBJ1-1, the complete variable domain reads KAGVTQTPRYLIKTRGQQVTLSCSPISGHRSVSWYQQTPGQGLQFLFEYFSETQRNKGNFPGRFSGRQFSNSRSEMNVSTLELGDSALYLCASSFIQGGIRLNTEAFFGQGTRLTVV.

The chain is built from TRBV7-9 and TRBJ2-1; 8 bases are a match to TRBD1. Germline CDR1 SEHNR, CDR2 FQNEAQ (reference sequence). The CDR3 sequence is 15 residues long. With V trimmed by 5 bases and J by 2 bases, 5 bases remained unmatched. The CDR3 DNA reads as TGTGCCAGCAGCAATGGACAGGGCCCCTACAATGAGCAGTTCTTC. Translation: CASSNGQGPYNEQFF.

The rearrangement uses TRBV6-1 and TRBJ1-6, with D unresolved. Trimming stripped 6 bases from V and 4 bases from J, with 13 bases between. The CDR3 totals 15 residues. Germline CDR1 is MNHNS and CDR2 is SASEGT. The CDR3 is CASRVLASYNSPLHF. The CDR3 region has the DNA TGTGCCAGCAGGGTTTTGGCGAGTTATAATTCACCCCTCCACTTT.

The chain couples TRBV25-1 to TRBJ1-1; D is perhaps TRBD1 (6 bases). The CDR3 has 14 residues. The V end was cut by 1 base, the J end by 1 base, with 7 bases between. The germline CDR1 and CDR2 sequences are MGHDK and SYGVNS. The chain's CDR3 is CASSELGANTEAFF. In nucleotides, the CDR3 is TGTGCCAGCAGTGAATTGGGGGCGAACACTGAAGCTTTCTTT. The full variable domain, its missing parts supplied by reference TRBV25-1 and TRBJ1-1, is EADIYQTPRYLVIGTGKKITLECSQTMGHDKMYWYQQDPGMELHLIHYSYGVNSTEKGDLSSESTVSRIRTEHFPLTLESARPSHTSQYLCASSELGANTEAFFGQGTRLTVV.

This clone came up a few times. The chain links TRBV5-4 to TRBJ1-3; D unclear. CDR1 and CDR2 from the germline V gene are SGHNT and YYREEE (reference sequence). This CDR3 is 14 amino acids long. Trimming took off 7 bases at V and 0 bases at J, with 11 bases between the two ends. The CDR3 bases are TGTGCCAGCTCTGACAAGTCCTCTGGAAACACCATATATTTT. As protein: CASSDKSSGNTIYF.

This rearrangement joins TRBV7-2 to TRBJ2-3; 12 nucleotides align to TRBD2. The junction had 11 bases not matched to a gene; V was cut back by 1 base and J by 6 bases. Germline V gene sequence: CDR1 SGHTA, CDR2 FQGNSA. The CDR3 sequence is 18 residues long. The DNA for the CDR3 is TGTGCCAGCAGCTTAGTTTCGCGGGCTAGCGGGAGGGAGGATACGCAGTATTTT. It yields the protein CASSLVSRASGREDTQYF.

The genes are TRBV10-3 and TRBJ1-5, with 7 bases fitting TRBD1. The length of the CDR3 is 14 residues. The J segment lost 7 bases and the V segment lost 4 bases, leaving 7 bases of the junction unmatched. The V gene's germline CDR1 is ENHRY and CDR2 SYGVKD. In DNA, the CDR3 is TGTGCCATCAGTGGTCCTGGACAGGACCAGCCCCAGCATTTT. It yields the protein CAISGPGQDQPQHF.

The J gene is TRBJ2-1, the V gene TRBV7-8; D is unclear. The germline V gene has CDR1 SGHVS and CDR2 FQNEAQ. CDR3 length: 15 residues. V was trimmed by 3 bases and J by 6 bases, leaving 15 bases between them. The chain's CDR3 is CASSLFWPGGNEQFF. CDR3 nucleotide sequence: TGTGCCAGCAGCTTGTTTTGGCCGGGCGGCAATGAGCAGTTCTTC.

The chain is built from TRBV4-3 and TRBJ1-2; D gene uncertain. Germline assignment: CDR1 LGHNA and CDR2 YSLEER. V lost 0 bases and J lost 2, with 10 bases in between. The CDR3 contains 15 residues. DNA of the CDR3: TGCGCCAGCAGCCAAGATCTACGAAGAAACTATGGCTACACCTTC. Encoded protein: CASSQDLRRNYGYTF.